This T cell receptor (beta chain) was retrieved from a study of beta chain features in type 1 diabetes. About the research overall: Age and gender were similar between patients and healthy donors, as were cell yields.

CDR1 and CDR2 (germline): SGHTA, FQGNSA. The CDR3 has 14 residues. After removal of 4 bases from V and 4 bases from J, the junction contained 5 bases not matched to a gene. TCRB transcripts that were expressed got sequenced, as all of the isolated RNA had been reverse transcribed. The data were produced by immunoSEQ multiplex PCR, yet TCRdb's version contains in-frame clones alone and is incomplete. The table includes around 650,000 clones, under 15% detected once. This clone was counted a few times. Its matching antigen is unknown. Study results and limitations: There was a moderate but significant shortening of TCRB CDR3s in all four CD4+ subsets of Type 1 diabetes patients.

The TCR sequence derives from a man under 40 with type 1 diabetes. The chain joins TRBV7-2 to TRBJ1-2; TRBD1 matches 8 bases. Sequenced: naive CD4+ T cells from blood. The CDR3 spells CASSSGTGSYGYTF. The DNA for the CDR3 is TGTGCCAGCAGCTCTGGGACAGGTAGCTATGGCTACACCTTC. Drawing the rest from reference TRBV7-2 and TRBJ1-2, the complete variable domain is GAGVSQSPSNKVTEKGKDVELRCDPISGHTALYWYRQSLGQGLEFLIYFQGNSAPDKSGLPSDRFSAERTGGSVSTLTIQRTQQEDSAVYLCASSSGTGSYGYTFGSGTRLTVV.